This entry describes one TCR beta chain. From germline, CDR1 is MNHEY and CDR2 SVGAGI. The junction had 10 bases not matched to a gene; V was cut back by 6 bases and J by 8 bases. CDR3 size: 15 residues. One entry per CDR3 protein, called by TCRdb with MiXCR from the RT-PCR reads. The data hold almost 700,000 distinct CDR3 sequences, with approximately 15% observed a single time. The rearrangement uses TRBV6-5 and TRBJ1-6; the match to TRBD1 covers 7 bases. The material sequenced was memory CD4+ T cells from blood. The sequence derives from a female donor in good health, serving as a healthy control. Here the CDR3 reads CASRRTGDPDSPLHF. CDR3 nucleotide sequence: TGTGCCAGCAGGCGAACAGGGGACCCGGATTCACCCCTCCACTTT.